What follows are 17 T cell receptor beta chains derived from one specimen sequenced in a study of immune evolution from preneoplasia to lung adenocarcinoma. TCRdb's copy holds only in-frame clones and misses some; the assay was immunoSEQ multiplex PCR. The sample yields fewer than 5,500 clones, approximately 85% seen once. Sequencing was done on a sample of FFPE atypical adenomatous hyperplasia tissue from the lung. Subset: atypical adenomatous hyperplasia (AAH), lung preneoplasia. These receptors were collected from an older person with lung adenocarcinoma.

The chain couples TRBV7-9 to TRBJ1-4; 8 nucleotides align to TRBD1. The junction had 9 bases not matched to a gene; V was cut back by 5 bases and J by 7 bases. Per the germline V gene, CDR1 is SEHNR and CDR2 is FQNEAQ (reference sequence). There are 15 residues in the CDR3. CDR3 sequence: CASSAGQGLSEKLFF. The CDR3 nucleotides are TGTGCCAGCAGCGCCGGACAGGGCTTGAGTGAAAAACTGTTTTTT.

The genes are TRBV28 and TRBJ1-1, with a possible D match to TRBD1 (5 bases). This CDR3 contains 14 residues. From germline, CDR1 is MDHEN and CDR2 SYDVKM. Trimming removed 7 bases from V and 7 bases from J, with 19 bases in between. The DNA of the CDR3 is TGTGCCAGCATGAATGGGGGACTAAAGAGTGAAGCTTTCTTT. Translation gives CASMNGGLKSEAFF.

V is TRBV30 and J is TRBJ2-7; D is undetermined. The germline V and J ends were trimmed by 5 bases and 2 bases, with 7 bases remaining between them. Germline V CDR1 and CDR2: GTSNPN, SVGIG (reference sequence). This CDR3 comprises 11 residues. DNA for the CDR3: TGTGCCTGGGGGTTTCCCTACGAGCAGTACTTC. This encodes CAWGFPYEQYF.

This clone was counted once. CDR3 loop: CASSQVGIDRVGYTF. The CDR3 coding sequence is TGCGCCAGCAGCCAAGTGGGGATCGACAGGGTTGGCTACACCTTC. The J gene is TRBJ1-2, the V gene TRBV4-1; TRBD1 agrees at 7 bases. Germline-derived CDR1 and CDR2 are MGHRA and YSYEKL. The length of the CDR3 is 15 residues. The trim removed 1 base at V and 7 bases at J, leaving 9 bases unmatched.

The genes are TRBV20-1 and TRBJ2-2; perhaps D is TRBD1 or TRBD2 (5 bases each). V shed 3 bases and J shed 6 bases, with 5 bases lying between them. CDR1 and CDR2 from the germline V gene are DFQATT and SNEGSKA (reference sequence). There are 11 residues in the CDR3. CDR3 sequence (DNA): TGCAGTGCTAGGGGGGCCGGGGAGCTGTTTTTT. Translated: CSARGAGELFF.

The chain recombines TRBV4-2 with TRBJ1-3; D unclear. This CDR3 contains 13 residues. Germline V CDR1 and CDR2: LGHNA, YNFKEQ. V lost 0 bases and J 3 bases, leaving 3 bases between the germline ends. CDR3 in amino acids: CASSQEGGNTIYF. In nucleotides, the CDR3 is TGTGCCAGCAGCCAAGAAGGTGGAAACACCATATATTTT.

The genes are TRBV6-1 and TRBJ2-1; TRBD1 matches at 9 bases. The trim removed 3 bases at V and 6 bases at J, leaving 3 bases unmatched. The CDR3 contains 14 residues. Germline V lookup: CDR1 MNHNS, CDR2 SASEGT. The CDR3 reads CASSDPGQGNEQFF. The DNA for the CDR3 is TGTGCCAGCAGTGATCCGGGACAGGGCAATGAGCAGTTCTTC.

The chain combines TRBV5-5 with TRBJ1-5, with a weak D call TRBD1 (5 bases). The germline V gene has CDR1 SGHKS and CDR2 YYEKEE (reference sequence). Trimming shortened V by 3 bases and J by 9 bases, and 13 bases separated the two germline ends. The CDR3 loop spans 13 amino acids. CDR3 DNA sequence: TGTGCCAGCAGCTGGGACCGTCGCGGGCCCCAGCATTTT. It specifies CASSWDRRGPQHF.

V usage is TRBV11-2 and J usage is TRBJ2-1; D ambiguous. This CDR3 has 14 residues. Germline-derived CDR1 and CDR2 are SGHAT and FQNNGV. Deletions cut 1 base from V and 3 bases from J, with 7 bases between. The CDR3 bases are TGTGCCAGCAGCTTAGTCCCATTCTACAATGAGCAGTTCTTC. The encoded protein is CASSLVPFYNEQFF.

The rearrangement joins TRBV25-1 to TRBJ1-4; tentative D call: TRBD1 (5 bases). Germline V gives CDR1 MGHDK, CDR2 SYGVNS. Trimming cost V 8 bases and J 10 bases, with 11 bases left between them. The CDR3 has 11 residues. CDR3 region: CASGQGGKLFF. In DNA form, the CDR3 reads TGTGCCAGCGGTCAGGGTGGAAAACTGTTTTTT.

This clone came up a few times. The CDR3 region is CASSFRTGSSNYGYTF. CDR3 DNA sequence: TGCGCCAGCAGCTTCCGGACAGGGAGCAGTAACTATGGCTACACCTTC. The chain links TRBV5-1 to TRBJ1-2; 8 nucleotides agree with TRBD1. The CDR3 has 16 amino acids. Trimming took 2 bases from V and 1 from J; bases not matched to a gene: 7. Germline V lookup: CDR1 SGHRS, CDR2 YFSETQ.

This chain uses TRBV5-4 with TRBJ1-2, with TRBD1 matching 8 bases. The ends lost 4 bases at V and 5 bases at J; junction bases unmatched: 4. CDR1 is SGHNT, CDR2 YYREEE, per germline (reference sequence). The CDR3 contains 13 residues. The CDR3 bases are TGTGCCAGCAGCGGACAGGGAAAATATGGCTACACCTTC. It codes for CASSGQGKYGYTF.

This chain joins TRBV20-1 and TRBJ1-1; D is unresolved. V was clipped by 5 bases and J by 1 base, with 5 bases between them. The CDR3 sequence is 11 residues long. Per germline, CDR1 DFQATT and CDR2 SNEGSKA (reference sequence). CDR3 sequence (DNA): TGCAGTGCTTTGGGGAACACTGAAGCTTTCTTT. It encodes CSALGNTEAFF.

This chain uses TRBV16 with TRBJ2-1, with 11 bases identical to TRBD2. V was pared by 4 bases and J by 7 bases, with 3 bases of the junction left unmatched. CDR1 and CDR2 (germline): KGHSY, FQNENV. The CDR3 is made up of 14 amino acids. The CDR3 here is CASSLGLAGNEQFF. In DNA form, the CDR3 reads TGTGCCAGCAGCCTCGGACTAGCGGGTAATGAGCAGTTCTTC.

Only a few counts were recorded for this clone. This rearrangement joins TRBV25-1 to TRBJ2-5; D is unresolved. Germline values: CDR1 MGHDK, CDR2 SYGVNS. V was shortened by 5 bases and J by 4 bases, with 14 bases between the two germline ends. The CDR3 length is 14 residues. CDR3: CASSRSRDRETQYF. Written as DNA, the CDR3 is TGTGCCAGCAGTCGGAGTAGGGATCGAGAGACCCAGTACTTC.

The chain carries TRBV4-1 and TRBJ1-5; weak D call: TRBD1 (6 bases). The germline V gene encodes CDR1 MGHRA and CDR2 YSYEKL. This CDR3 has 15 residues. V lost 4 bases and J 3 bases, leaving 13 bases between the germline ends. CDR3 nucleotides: TGCGCCAGCAGCCGCGTGTGGGGGGCCAATCAGCCCCAGCATTTT. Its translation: CASSRVWGANQPQHF.

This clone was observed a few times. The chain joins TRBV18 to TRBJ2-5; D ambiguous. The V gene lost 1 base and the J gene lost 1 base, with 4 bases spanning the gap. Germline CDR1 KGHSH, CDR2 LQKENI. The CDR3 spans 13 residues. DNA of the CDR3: TGTGCCAGCTCACCACTCTTCCAAGAGACCCAGTACTTC. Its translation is CASSPLFQETQYF.